The present TCR beta chain was sequenced within a study of cytomegalovirus exposure and HLA in healthy donors. Germline CDR1 is SGHTA and CDR2 is FQGNSA. The CDR3 covers 12 residues. V shed 6 bases and J shed 5 bases, with 10 bases lying between them. PCR was performed using 60 Vbeta and 13 Jbeta primers. Assay: immunoSEQ multiplex PCR; the TCRdb copy retains only in-frame clones and omits some. Here the sample spans 120,000 or so clones, over 70% being singletons. With regard to this clone: Its antigen is currently unknown.

Study-level points and caveats: Across donors, presence/absence analyses took sequencing depth to be roughly uniform. No immune exposure information besides CMV serostatus was available. The authors excluded some V segments, including TRBV6-2 and TRBV6-3, as indistinguishable.

Input material: PBMCs. V gene TRBV7-2 combines with J gene TRBJ2-5; D not resolved. The TCR sequence derives from a woman aged 45-65 years in good health and CMV-seronegative. The CDR3 is CASREQRETQYF. The CDR3 DNA reads TGTGCCAGCAGGGAGCAGAGGGAGACCCAGTACTTC. The full variable domain, completed using reference TRBV7-2 and TRBJ2-5, is GAGVSQSPSNKVTEKGKDVELRCDPISGHTALYWYRQSLGQGLEFLIYFQGNSAPDKSGLPSDRFSAERTGGSVSTLTIQRTQQEDSAVYLCASREQRETQYFGPGTRLLVL.